Presented here are 8 T cell receptor beta chains from one specimen sequenced in a study of neurological immune-mediated disorders. As to time point: longitudinal time-point 1 (baseline). TCRdb re-derived calls from the 5' RACE reads in MiXCR, one entry per CDR3 protein. The sample has tens of thousands of distinct CDR3 sequences, 3.2% seen once. Input material: PBMCs. The origin of the receptors is a woman aged 55 to 70 with multiple sclerosis.

This clonotype was observed at least ten times. This chain joins TRBV6-5 and TRBJ1-2; 11 nucleotides align to TRBD1. This CDR3 comprises 18 residues. V lost 5 bases, J lost 3 bases, and 14 bases stayed unmatched. Germline assignment: CDR1 MNHEY and CDR2 SVGAGI. DNA of the CDR3: TGTGCCAGCAGTAACAACCCGGACAGGGGGCGGGATCACTATGGCTACACCTTC. This codes for CASSNNPDRGRDHYGYTF.

This clonotype was seen at least ten times. This chain joins TRBV6-5 and TRBJ1-1; D remains ambiguous. Germline-derived CDR1 and CDR2 are MNHEY and SVGAGI. The CDR3 sequence is 12 residues long. Trimming cost V 9 bases and J 4 bases, with 12 bases left between them. CDR3 in amino acids: CASQRETTEAFF. Here the CDR3 DNA reads TGTGCCAGTCAAAGAGAAACCACTGAAGCTTTCTTT.

This clonotype was detected ten times or more. The chain carries TRBV7-2 and TRBJ2-7; D may be TRBD1 (5 bases). This CDR3 spans 16 amino acids. V dropped 5 bases and J dropped 0 bases, with 17 bases sitting between them. CDR1 is SGHTA and CDR2 is FQGNSA in the germline V gene. The CDR3 DNA follows: TGTGCCAGCAGCCCAACCATGACAGTCGCCTCCTACGAGCAGTACTTC. Protein: CASSPTMTVASYEQYF.

This clonotype was detected many times. The V call is TRBV7-9, the J call TRBJ1-1; no clear D. The V and J ends lost 1 base and 3 bases respectively, with 9 bases between them. CDR1 SEHNR and CDR2 FQNEAQ come from the germline V gene (reference sequence). The CDR3 is 14 amino acids. CDR3 sequence: CASSLGGRDTEAFF. CDR3 coding DNA: TGTGCCAGCAGCTTAGGAGGGAGAGACACTGAAGCTTTCTTT.

This clonotype was seen ten or more times. CDR3 in amino acids: CASSLTGTNQPQHF. CDR3 DNA: TGCGCCAGCAGCTTGACAGGGACCAATCAGCCCCAGCATTTT. V gene TRBV5-1 combines with J gene TRBJ1-5; a possible D gene is TRBD1 (6 bases). Trimming stripped 1 base from V and 3 bases from J, with 8 bases between. From germline, CDR1 is SGHRS and CDR2 YFSETQ. This CDR3 has 14 residues. Using reference TRBV5-1 and TRBJ1-5 for the parts outside the CDR3, the full variable domain is KAGVTQTPRYLIKTRGQQVTLSCSPISGHRSVSWYQQTPGQGLQFLFEYFSETQRNKGNFPGRFSGRQFSNSRSEMNVSTLELGDSALYLCASSLTGTNQPQHFGDGTRLSIL.

This clonotype was seen many times. CDR3 sequence: CSAQTGSYEQYF. The DNA of the CDR3 is TGCAGTGCTCAGACAGGGAGTTACGAGCAGTACTTC. The chain carries TRBV20-1 and TRBJ2-7, with 7 bases lining up with TRBD1. After removal of 5 bases from V and 4 bases from J, the junction contained 5 bases not matched to a gene. Germline-derived CDR1 and CDR2 are DFQATT and SNEGSKA (reference sequence). The CDR3 runs 12 residues.

At least ten counts were recorded for this clonotype. The V call is TRBV21-1, the J call TRBJ2-1; TRBD1, the D gene given by the table, was not confirmed from the DNA. TRBV21-1 constitutes a pseudogene. This CDR3 contains 17 residues. CDR3 sequence: CASSNRGGRTLCNEQFF. CDR3 nucleotides: TGTGCCAGCAGCAATCGCGGGGGGCGGACGTTGTGCAATGAGCAGTTCTTC.

On this clonotype itself: Possible read error: a much larger clone is one base away. CDR3 coding DNA: TGTGCCAGCTCACCACAGGGGCCGCCCCTCAACTTT. Its translation: CASSPQGPPLNF. The genes are TRBV18 and TRBJ1-6; D may be TRBD1 (5 bases). CDR1 is KGHSH, CDR2 LQKENI, per germline. The CDR3 sequence is 12 residues long.